What follows are 15 T cell receptor beta chains derived from one specimen sequenced in a study of cytomegalovirus exposure and HLA in healthy donors. This table comes from immunoSEQ multiplex PCR, and its TCRdb copy is limited to in-frame clones, with some not included. The profile shows about 360,000 clones, more than 80% of them singletons. Sequencing input: PBMCs. The receptors were gathered from a young woman in good health and CMV-seronegative.

The chain has TRBV30 and TRBJ1-4; D is ambiguous. Trimming cost V 5 bases and J 13 bases, with 14 bases left between them. Germline CDR1 is GTSNPN and CDR2 is SVGIG (reference sequence). This CDR3 spans 11 amino acids. The CDR3 nucleotides read TGTGCCTGGGAATCTGCGGTGGGACTGTTTTTT. The encoded protein is CAWESAVGLFF.

The genes are TRBV7-9 and TRBJ1-2, with D hard to call. Germline V gives CDR1 SEHNR, CDR2 FQNEAQ (reference sequence). The CDR3 covers 16 residues. The ends were cut back, 0 bases at V and 1 base at J, with 12 bases in the middle. The CDR3, as DNA: TGTGCCAGCAGCTTAGCGCAAGCCCTGCTTAACTATGGCTACACCTTC. It encodes CASSLAQALLNYGYTF.

The chain couples TRBV5-4 to TRBJ1-1; the D gene is possibly TRBD1 (5 bases). This CDR3 region has 15 residues. Germline values: CDR1 SGHNT, CDR2 YYREEE (reference sequence). V gave up 4 bases and J gave up 5 bases, with 18 bases separating them. The CDR3, as DNA: TGTGCCAGCAGCGGCGATGCGGGGCGGGGGACTGAAGCTTTCTTT. Protein sequence: CASSGDAGRGTEAFF.

This clone has just a few counts. The chain has TRBV29-1 and TRBJ1-2; 9 nucleotides match TRBD1. This CDR3 has 13 amino acids. Germline V gene sequence: CDR1 SQVTM, CDR2 ANQGSEA. V gave up 2 bases and J gave up 8 bases; unmatched junction bases: 6. The DNA of the CDR3 is TGCAGCGTTGAACCTACAGGGGGCGGAGGCTACACCTTC. It yields the protein CSVEPTGGGGYTF. Full variable domain (missing parts from reference TRBV29-1 and TRBJ1-2): SAVISQKPSRDICQRGTSLTIQCQVDSQVTMMFWYRQQPGQSLTLIATANQGSEATYESGFVIDKFPISRPNLTFSTLTVSNMSPEDSSIYLCSVEPTGGGGYTFGSGTRLTVV.

The rearrangement uses TRBV6-1 and TRBJ1-2; 7 nucleotides line up with TRBD1. There are 16 residues in the CDR3. Per the germline V gene, CDR1 is MNHNS and CDR2 is SASEGT. The J segment lost 8 bases and the V segment lost 0 bases, leaving 12 bases of the junction unmatched. The CDR3 bases are TGTGCCAGCAGTGAAGCAGGGGGCAGGGGATCAAGAGGCTACACCTTC. Translated: CASSEAGGRGSRGYTF.

The chain joins TRBV2 to TRBJ2-3; 7 nucleotides line up with TRBD2. CDR1 SNHLY and CDR2 FYNNEI come from the germline V gene. The CDR3 runs to 14 residues. V lost 7 bases to trimming and J lost 6 bases; unmatched junction nucleotides: 10. The CDR3 DNA reads as TGTGCCAGCATCCGTCAGCGGGACTACGATACGCAGTATTTT. Translating gives CASIRQRDYDTQYF.

This chain connects TRBV19 to TRBJ2-3; TRBD2 matches 9 bases. Germline V lookup: CDR1 LNHDA, CDR2 SQIVND (reference sequence). The CDR3 length is 17 residues. Germline trimming cut 5 bases from V and 0 bases from J; bases unmatched to any gene: 9. The chain's CDR3 is CASSRGLADYSTDTQYF. DNA of the CDR3: TGTGCCAGTAGTCGGGGACTAGCCGACTATAGCACAGATACGCAGTATTTT.

The chain links TRBV10-1 to TRBJ2-2; D ambiguous. V was pared by 2 bases and J by 5 bases, with 6 bases between. The CDR3 loop spans 13 amino acids. Germline V lookup: CDR1 WNHNN, CDR2 SYGVQD (reference sequence). CDR3 sequence: CASSETETGELFF. The CDR3 DNA reads as TGCGCCAGCAGTGAGACTGAGACCGGGGAGCTGTTTTTT.

The V and J genes are TRBV7-9 and TRBJ1-2, with 9 positions matching TRBD1. The CDR3 runs to 17 residues. The germline V gene encodes CDR1 SEHNR and CDR2 FQNEAQ (reference sequence). V was pared by 3 bases and J by 7 bases, with 15 bases of the junction left unmatched. CDR3 DNA: TGTGCCAGCAGCTTGGAGCCCCCCCACAGGGGGCCTTCTGGCTACACCTTC. It is translated as CASSLEPPHRGPSGYTF.

J is TRBJ2-2 and V is TRBV6-4; a possible D gene is TRBD1 (5 bases). Trimming removed 0 bases at V and 4 bases at J, with 12 bases between. The CDR3 has 16 amino acids. Germline lookup yields CDR1 MRHNA and CDR2 SNTAGT. The CDR3 DNA is TGTGCCAGCAGTGACTCAGCAGGGTCGGTCACCGGGGAGCTGTTTTTT. This gives the protein CASSDSAGSVTGELFF.

This CDR3 reads CASAGWPTTNEKLFF. CDR3 nucleotides: TGTGCCAGCGCAGGCTGGCCTACAACTAATGAAAAACTGTTTTTT. The V gene is TRBV2, the J gene TRBJ1-4; D gene uncertain. CDR1 is SNHLY and CDR2 is FYNNEI in the germline V gene. This CDR3 is built from 15 residues. The germline V and J ends were trimmed by 8 bases and 0 bases, with 13 bases remaining between them.

V usage is TRBV4-1 and J usage is TRBJ2-3; 8 nucleotides agree with TRBD2. CDR3 length: 15 residues. J lost 11 bases, V lost 5 bases, and 15 bases had no gene match. Germline CDR1 MGHRA, CDR2 YSYEKL. The CDR3 here is CASSLAGRIPGVQYF. CDR3 DNA sequence: TGCGCCAGCAGCTTAGCGGGACGTATCCCAGGGGTGCAGTATTTT.

The rearrangement uses TRBV18 and TRBJ1-4; no clear D gene. This CDR3 comprises 14 residues. Germline V lookup: CDR1 KGHSH, CDR2 LQKENI. Deletions cut 1 base from V and 2 bases from J, with 5 bases between. CDR3 DNA sequence: TGTGCCAGCTCACCACGCCAGACTAATGAAAAACTGTTTTTT. Translating gives CASSPRQTNEKLFF.

This clone is a singleton in its sample. The rearrangement uses TRBV4-1 and TRBJ1-6; possible D gene TRBD1, 5 bases. V shed 0 bases and J shed 10 bases, with 13 bases lying between them. Germline values: CDR1 MGHRA, CDR2 YSYEKL. The CDR3 loop spans 15 amino acids. DNA of the CDR3: TGCGCCAGCAGCCAAGATCAGACAGTCCGGTCACCCCTCCACTTT. Amino acids: CASSQDQTVRSPLHF.

This chain links TRBV7-8 with TRBJ2-7; tentatively, D is TRBD1 (6 bases). Trimming left V 4 bases short and J 6 bases short, with 10 bases between. This CDR3 contains 12 residues. Germline V CDR1 and CDR2: SGHVS, FQNEAQ. Here the CDR3 reads CASSSSDSEQYF. CDR3 nucleotides: TGTGCCAGCAGCTCTTCGGACAGCGAGCAGTACTTC. The full variable domain, its missing parts supplied by reference TRBV7-8 and TRBJ2-7, is GAGVSQSPRYKVAKRGQDVALRCDPISGHVSLFWYQQALGQGPEFLTYFQNEAQLDKSGLPSDRFFAERPEGSVSTLKIQRTQQEDSAVYLCASSSSDSEQYFGPGTRLTVT.